A single sample gave rise to the 31 T cell receptor beta chains below, sequenced in a study of graft-versus-host responses after intestinal transplantation. These receptors are not linked to any known antigen. The repertoire was sequenced with immunoSEQ multiplex PCR; TCRdb's copy has only in-frame clones and lacks some. The profile shows over 85,000 clones, approximately 94% of them singletons. The specimen was unstimulated CD4+ T cells sorted from spleen or lymph node cells, collected before transplant. These receptors were taken from a human donor who was the organ donor for an intestinal transplant.

This chain links TRBV27 with TRBJ2-1, with 13 bases lining up with TRBD2. The trim removed 5 bases at V and 7 bases at J, leaving 11 bases unmatched. Germline CDR1 and CDR2: MNHEY and SMNVEV (reference sequence). The CDR3 spans 17 residues. The CDR3 sequence: CASSPVTSGGPRNEQFF. CDR3 DNA sequence: TGTGCCAGCAGTCCTGTGACTAGCGGGGGGCCACGGAATGAGCAGTTCTTC.

A single count supports this clone. In DNA, the CDR3 is TGTGCCAGCTCACCCCCGATGGACAGAGGCACAGATACGCAGTATTTT. As protein: CASSPPMDRGTDTQYF. J is TRBJ2-3 and V is TRBV18, with D perhaps TRBD1 (6 bases). Germline CDR1 reads KGHSH; CDR2 reads LQKENI. The germline V and J ends were trimmed by 3 bases and 1 base, with 14 bases remaining between them. The CDR3 has 16 amino acids. Supplemented by reference TRBV18 and TRBJ2-3, the full variable domain reads NAGVMQNPRHLVRRRGQEARLRCSPMKGHSHVYWYRQLPEEGLKFMVYLQKENIIDESGMPKERFSAEFPKEGPSILRIQQVVRGDSAAYFCASSPPMDRGTDTQYFGPGTRLTVL.

On this clone: Mismatch with germline at one junction end may stem from a read error. The chain carries TRBV4-1 and TRBJ1-1; 11 positions agree with TRBD1. CDR1 and CDR2 from the germline V gene are MGHRA and YSYEKL. The CDR3 is 16 residues long. The CDR3 coding sequence is TGTGCCAGCAGCCAAGGGGGACAGGGGGATTTTGCTGAAGCTTTCTTT. This sequence encodes CASSQGGQGDFAEAFF.

V gene TRBV5-1 combines with J gene TRBJ2-3; 7 bases are shared with TRBD1. The CDR3 is 16 amino acids. The germline V gene has CDR1 SGHRS and CDR2 YFSETQ. The trim removed 0 bases at V and 0 bases at J, leaving 4 bases unmatched. The CDR3, as DNA: TGCGCCAGCAGCTTGGGTTGGACAGGAAGCACAGATACGCAGTATTTT. Protein product: CASSLGWTGSTDTQYF. The variable domain in full, with the rest retrieved from reference TRBV5-1 and TRBJ2-3, is KAGVTQTPRYLIKTRGQQVTLSCSPISGHRSVSWYQQTPGQGLQFLFEYFSETQRNKGNFPGRFSGRQFSNSRSEMNVSTLELGDSALYLCASSLGWTGSTDTQYFGPGTRLTVL.

The chain is built from TRBV5-4 and TRBJ2-5; D possibly matches TRBD1 or TRBD2 (5 bases each). CDR3 size: 15 residues. Between the trimmed V and J ends, which lost 3 bases and 1 base, there was a span of 13 bases. CDR1 and CDR2 from the germline V gene are SGHNT and YYREEE (reference sequence). For the CDR3, the DNA is TGTGCCAGCAGCTCCTTCGCAGGGAGCCAAGAGACCCAGTACTTC. It codes for CASSSFAGSQETQYF.

The CDR3 region is CASSSTGVQPQHF. Here the CDR3 DNA reads TGTGCCAGCTCCTCAACAGGGGTTCAGCCCCAGCATTTT. The rearrangement uses TRBV18 and TRBJ1-5; TRBD1 aligns across 7 bases. In germline, CDR1 is KGHSH, CDR2 LQKENI. With V trimmed by 6 bases and J by 6 bases, 5 bases remained unmatched. The CDR3 covers 13 residues.

J is TRBJ2-1 and V is TRBV5-1, with 7 bases fitting TRBD1. In germline, CDR1 is SGHRS, CDR2 YFSETQ. J lost 3 bases, V lost 0 bases, and 9 bases had no gene match. This CDR3 is built from 17 residues. CDR3 sequence: CASSLGRETGSYNEQFF. The CDR3 DNA sequence: TGCGCCAGCAGCTTGGGCCGTGAGACAGGGAGCTACAATGAGCAGTTCTTC.

The rearrangement joins TRBV19 to TRBJ2-3; maybe TRBD1 (5 bases). CDR1 is LNHDA, CDR2 SQIVND, per germline (reference sequence). V gave up 3 bases and J gave up 6 bases, with 13 bases separating them. The CDR3 sequence is 14 residues long. CDR3 bases: TGTGCCAGTAGTATGGGCAGGGCGCGGGATACGCAGTATTTT. Translation: CASSMGRARDTQYF.

The V call is TRBV2, the J call TRBJ1-5; no clear D gene. The CDR3 loop spans 14 amino acids. The germline gives CDR1 SNHLY, CDR2 FYNNEI. V was clipped by 4 bases and J by 9 bases, with 16 bases between them. The CDR3 DNA reads as TGTGCCAGCAGTGCGGAGGGTGGATCCGGGCCCCAGCATTTT. As protein: CASSAEGGSGPQHF.

The chain recombines TRBV28 with TRBJ1-2, with D hard to call. Germline V CDR1 and CDR2: MDHEN, SYDVKM. Trimming cost V 6 bases and J 4 bases, with 12 bases left between them. The CDR3 loop spans 13 amino acids. The CDR3 region has the DNA TGTGCCAGCAGCCTCAACGTCGGCTATGGCTACACCTTC. Translation gives CASSLNVGYGYTF.

This chain joins TRBV9 and TRBJ2-1, with TRBD2 identical over 9 bases. The germline gives CDR1 SGDLS, CDR2 YYNGEE. V was pared by 0 bases and J by 6 bases, with 16 bases of the junction left unmatched. The CDR3 loop spans 19 amino acids. Here the CDR3 DNA reads TGTGCCAGCAGCGTAGGTCCCCGTCTAACAGCGGGGGGTGGCAATGAGCAGTTCTTC. The encoded protein is CASSVGPRLTAGGGNEQFF.

J is TRBJ2-3 and V is TRBV9; a possible D gene is TRBD2 (6 bases). The CDR3 sequence is 17 residues long. CDR1 and CDR2 from the germline V gene are SGDLS and YYNGEE. The V and J ends lost 0 bases and 6 bases respectively, with 20 bases between them. The chain's CDR3 is CASSVGRARGAQDTQYF. The CDR3 region has the DNA TGTGCCAGCAGCGTAGGGAGGGCACGAGGGGCCCAGGATACGCAGTATTTT.

This chain connects TRBV6-5 to TRBJ1-2, with D perhaps TRBD1 (5 bases). The V end was cut by 4 bases, the J end by 2 bases, with 14 bases between. Germline V gene lookup returns CDR1 MNHEY and CDR2 SVGAGI. The CDR3 is made up of 15 amino acids. The CDR3 DNA is TGTGCCAGCAGTTCCCCCGGGACCGCGAACTATGGCTACACCTTC. Translation gives CASSSPGTANYGYTF.

CDR3 amino acids: CASSPRVAGEGSNGYTF. In DNA form, the CDR3 reads TGTGCCAGCTCACCGAGAGTGGCAGGGGAAGGTTCTAATGGCTACACCTTC. The genes are TRBV18 and TRBJ1-2; possibly TRBD1 for D (6 bases). V was pared by 3 bases and J by 6 bases, with 23 bases between. Germline V gene sequence: CDR1 KGHSH, CDR2 LQKENI. This CDR3 has 17 residues. Combining the CDR3 with reference TRBV18 and TRBJ1-2 gives the whole variable domain NAGVMQNPRHLVRRRGQEARLRCSPMKGHSHVYWYRQLPEEGLKFMVYLQKENIIDESGMPKERFSAEFPKEGPSILRIQQVVRGDSAAYFCASSPRVAGEGSNGYTFGSGTRLTVV.

The V call is TRBV28, the J call TRBJ1-6; the D is unclear. The CDR3 loop spans 16 amino acids. CDR1 and CDR2 (germline): MDHEN, SYDVKM. V was cut by 3 bases and J by 3 bases, with 12 bases left in between. The chain's CDR3 is CASSFDPSGYNSPLHF. The CDR3 nucleotides read TGTGCCAGCAGTTTCGACCCTTCGGGCTATAATTCACCCCTCCACTTT.

This clone has a single count. The chain combines TRBV11-2 with TRBJ2-3; 8 nucleotides line up with TRBD2. The CDR3 totals 16 residues. V shed 2 bases and J 5 bases; nucleotides not matched to a gene: 9. CDR1 is SGHAT, CDR2 FQNNGV, per germline. DNA of the CDR3: TGTGCCAGCAGCTTAAGGCGGGGGGCTACAGGAGATACGCAGTATTTT. Encoded protein: CASSLRRGATGDTQYF.

The chain carries TRBV28 and TRBJ1-5, with D perhaps matching TRBD1 (6 bases). The germline gives CDR1 MDHEN, CDR2 SYDVKM. The V end lost 2 bases, the J end lost 7 bases, and 12 bases lay between the germline ends. The length of the CDR3 is 14 residues. The CDR3 coding sequence is TGTGCCAGCAGTTTAGGGCAGGGGAGGCAGCCCCAGCATTTT. Translated, it gives CASSLGQGRQPQHF.

The CDR3 sequence is CASKTDNYGYTF. The DNA for the CDR3 is TGTGCCAGCAAAACAGATAACTATGGCTACACCTTC. J is TRBJ1-2 and V is TRBV2; no definite D call. The germline V gene has CDR1 SNHLY and CDR2 FYNNEI. CDR3 size: 12 residues. The V gene lost 7 bases and the J gene lost 1 base, with 7 bases spanning the gap.

In DNA, the CDR3 is TGTGCCAGCTCTACAGGGGGCCCTGACACTGAAGCTTTCTTT. It yields the protein CASSTGGPDTEAFF. The chain has TRBV19 and TRBJ1-1, with 9 positions matching TRBD1. The CDR3 loop spans 14 amino acids. Germline trimming cut 9 bases from V and 3 bases from J; bases unmatched to any gene: 8. Germline V gene sequence: CDR1 LNHDA, CDR2 SQIVND (reference sequence).

CDR3 in DNA: TGTGCCAGCAGCTCGACGACTGGCCAGCCCCAGCATTTT. Translation gives CASSSTTGQPQHF. V gene TRBV9 combines with J gene TRBJ1-5; D is uncertain. Germline V gene data show CDR1 as SGDLS and CDR2 as YYNGEE. The CDR3 is 13 residues long. Deletions cut 4 bases from V and 7 bases from J, with 12 bases between.

The chain joins TRBV7-8 to TRBJ2-5; D is ambiguous. The closer fit of TRBJ2-7 to the DNA end suggests the J call may be wrong. CDR3 length: 13 residues. The germline CDR1 and CDR2 sequences are SGHVS and FQNEAQ. CDR3 nucleotide sequence: TGTGCCAGCAGCTTTGGGGTCTTATACGAGCAGTACTTC. This gives the protein CASSFGVLYEQYF.

This clone was observed once. The CDR3 DNA reads TGCGCCAGCAGCTCCGGACAGGGGCACTCCTACGAGCAGTACTTC. It yields the protein CASSSGQGHSYEQYF. The chain is built from TRBV5-1 and TRBJ2-7; 9 bases fit TRBD1. The germline CDR1 and CDR2 sequences are SGHRS and YFSETQ. The CDR3 covers 15 residues. With 3 bases clipped from V and 0 bases from J, the junction kept 4 bases outside the gene matches. The entire variable domain, with the rest obtained from reference TRBV5-1 and TRBJ2-7, is as follows: KAGVTQTPRYLIKTRGQQVTLSCSPISGHRSVSWYQQTPGQGLQFLFEYFSETQRNKGNFPGRFSGRQFSNSRSEMNVSTLELGDSALYLCASSSGQGHSYEQYFGPGTRLTVT.

V and J are TRBV7-9 and TRBJ2-7; a weak D match, TRBD1 (6 bases). Deletions cut 5 bases from V and 0 bases from J, with 17 bases between. Germline CDR1 and CDR2: SEHNR and FQNEAQ (reference sequence). The CDR3 spans 16 residues. The CDR3 DNA is TGTGCCAGCAGCAACCGGGACATCGACTACTCCTACGAGCAGTACTTC. Protein product: CASSNRDIDYSYEQYF.

The count of this clone is one. J is TRBJ2-4 and V is TRBV5-6; perhaps TRBD1 as D (6 bases). Germline loops: CDR1 SGHDT, CDR2 YYEEEE. V lost 1 base to trimming and J lost 8 bases, with 19 bases between them. The CDR3 runs 16 residues. Here the CDR3 reads CASSLRTAPIYDIQYF. Written as DNA, the CDR3 is TGTGCCAGCAGCTTGAGGACAGCCCCAATTTATGACATTCAGTACTTC.

The chain joins TRBV19 to TRBJ1-2, with 9 bases aligning to TRBD1. J gave up 0 bases and V 7 bases, and 9 bases lay outside the gene matches. CDR1 and CDR2 (germline): LNHDA, SQIVND (reference sequence). There are 16 residues in the CDR3. The CDR3 region has the DNA TGTGCCAGTAATCCCCTTCGACAGGGGGCTAACTATGGCTACACCTTC. Translating it yields CASNPLRQGANYGYTF.

The chain is built from TRBV6-6 and TRBJ2-5, with D unclear. The CDR3 runs 13 residues. Per germline, CDR1 MNHNY and CDR2 SVGAGI (reference sequence). The V and J ends lost 2 bases and 4 bases respectively, with 8 bases between them. CDR3 region: CASSYLSIETQYF. The CDR3 coding sequence is TGTGCCAGCAGTTACCTGAGTATAGAGACCCAGTACTTC.

This clone was counted a single time. V and J are TRBV29-1 and TRBJ1-2; D unclear. Germline V gene data show CDR1 as SQVTM and CDR2 as ANQGSEA. The V end lost 4 bases, the J end lost 7 bases, and 22 bases lay between the germline ends. The CDR3 consists of 15 residues. The CDR3 DNA sequence: TGCAGCGTTGGGGCCGGTGTGGTCGGATCAGGTGGCTACACCTTC. Its translation: CSVGAGVVGSGGYTF.

The chain recombines TRBV6-9 with TRBJ1-6; D call uncertain. This CDR3 comprises 14 residues. In germline, CDR1 is MNHGY, CDR2 SVAAGI. V was shortened by 3 bases and J by 9 bases, with 12 bases between the two germline ends. CDR3 amino acids: CASSYGVRTSPLHF. In DNA, the CDR3 is TGTGCCAGCAGTTACGGGGTGAGGACTTCACCCCTCCACTTT.

The rearrangement links TRBV6-5 to TRBJ1-5, with D possibly being TRBD1 (6 bases). V gave up 5 bases and J gave up 10 bases, with 21 bases separating them. CDR3 size: 15 residues. Germline CDR1 is MNHEY and CDR2 is SVGAGI. CDR3 in amino acids: CASSKQGGQITPQHF. The CDR3 DNA reads TGTGCCAGCAGTAAACAGGGCGGTCAAATCACACCCCAGCATTTT.

The chain recombines TRBV5-5 with TRBJ2-6; the D gene is possibly TRBD2 (5 bases). Germline lookup yields CDR1 SGHKS and CDR2 YYEKEE (reference sequence). The CDR3 contains 15 residues. V was shortened by 4 bases and J by 0 bases, with 8 bases between the two germline ends. CDR3 region: CASSVRGSGANVLTF. The CDR3 DNA is TGTGCCAGCAGCGTTCGGGGCTCTGGGGCCAACGTCCTGACTTTC.

This clone came up a few times. The chain is built from TRBV6-6 and TRBJ1-3, with D possibly being TRBD1 (5 bases). V lost 0 bases and J lost 4, with 7 bases in between. Germline V gene data show CDR1 as MNHNY and CDR2 as SVGAGI (reference sequence). The CDR3 runs 14 residues. CDR3 sequence reads: CASSYSGEGNTIYF. CDR3 nucleotide sequence: TGTGCCAGCAGTTACTCAGGGGAAGGAAACACCATATATTTT.